This T cell receptor (beta chain) was sequenced during a study of early T cells in non-severe SARS-CoV-2 infection. Molecules of cDNA were individually given unique molecular identifiers that were attached to them. From the 5' RACE reads, TCRdb called clonotypes with MiXCR, one entry per CDR3 protein. The table has tens of thousands of distinct CDR3 sequences, around 5.2% seen once. Notes on the study in general: Database matching using VDJdb favored anti-spike CD8 responses, with private and CD4 specificities left missing.

To note about this clonotype: The antigen is not known.

Per germline, CDR1 MGHRA and CDR2 YSYEKL. V lost 1 base and J 4 bases, leaving 11 bases between the germline ends. The CDR3 length is 15 residues. The rearrangement links TRBV4-1 to TRBJ2-1; D is unresolved. The sample comprised whole blood. This receptor was identified in an adult who was a healthcare worker with PCR-confirmed SARS-CoV-2 infection or an uninfected control (not recorded which). The CDR3 DNA sequence: TGCGCCAGCAGCCAAGCGGGCGCGAAGTACAATGAGCAGTTCTTC. It translates to CASSQAGAKYNEQFF.